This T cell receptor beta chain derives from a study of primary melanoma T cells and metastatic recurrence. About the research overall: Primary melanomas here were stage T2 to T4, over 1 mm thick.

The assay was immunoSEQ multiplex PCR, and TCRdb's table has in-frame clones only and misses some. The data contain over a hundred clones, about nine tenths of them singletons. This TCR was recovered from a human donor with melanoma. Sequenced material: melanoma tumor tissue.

The CDR3 is CASSLSPTTNEQFF. The CDR3 DNA reads as TGTGCCAGCAGCTTAAGCCCTACGACAAATGAGCAGTTCTTC. This chain links TRBV11-3 with TRBJ2-1, with no clear D. Trimming removed 2 bases from V and 7 bases from J, with 12 bases in between. This CDR3 is built from 14 residues. Germline V lookup: CDR1 SGHNT, CDR2 YENEEA.